The T cell receptor beta chain described here comes from a study of blood T cell repertoires in COVID-19. Looking at the study overall: Acute and convalescent COVID-19 samples came from the United States, Italy and Spain. Nucleic acid was either cDNA or gDNA, and it came from T cells, B-cell-depleted T cells, or PBMCs.

As handled by the study authors: Amplifying reference gene primers gave estimates of nucleated cell counts. Repertoires were generated with immunoSEQ multiplex PCR, while TCRdb's copy carries only in-frame clones and drops some. That table furnishes V, J and clone size, whereas the DNA furnished D and trimming. The table includes roughly 99,000 clones, about 91% detected once. V shed 0 bases and J 7 bases; nucleotides not matched to a gene: 8. Germline CDR1 reads SGHNT; CDR2 reads YYREEE (reference sequence). The CDR3 length is 16 residues. This clone was picked up one time. This chain links TRBV5-4 with TRBJ2-3, with 10 nucleotides matching TRBD1. Sequencing was carried out using peripheral blood. This TCR came from a man in his fifties or sixties with active or convalescent COVID-19. The CDR3 bases are TGTGCCAGCAGCTTGGGTGCGGGACAGGGGCAAAATACGCAGTATTTT. This gives the protein CASSLGAGQGQNTQYF.